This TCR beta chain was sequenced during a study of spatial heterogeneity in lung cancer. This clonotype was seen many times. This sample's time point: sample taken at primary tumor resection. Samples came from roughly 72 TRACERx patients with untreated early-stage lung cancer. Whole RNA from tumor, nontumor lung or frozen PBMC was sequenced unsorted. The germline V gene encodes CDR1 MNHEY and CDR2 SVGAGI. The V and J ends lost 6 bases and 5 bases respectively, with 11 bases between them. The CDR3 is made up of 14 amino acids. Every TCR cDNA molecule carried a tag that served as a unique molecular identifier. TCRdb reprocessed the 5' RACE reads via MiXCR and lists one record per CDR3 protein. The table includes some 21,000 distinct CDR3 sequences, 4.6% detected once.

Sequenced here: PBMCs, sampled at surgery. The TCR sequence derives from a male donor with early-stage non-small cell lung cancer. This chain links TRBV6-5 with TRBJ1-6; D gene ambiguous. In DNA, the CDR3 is TGTGCCAGCAGGGCTCAAGGCAATAATTCACCCCTCCACTTT. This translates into CASRAQGNNSPLHF.